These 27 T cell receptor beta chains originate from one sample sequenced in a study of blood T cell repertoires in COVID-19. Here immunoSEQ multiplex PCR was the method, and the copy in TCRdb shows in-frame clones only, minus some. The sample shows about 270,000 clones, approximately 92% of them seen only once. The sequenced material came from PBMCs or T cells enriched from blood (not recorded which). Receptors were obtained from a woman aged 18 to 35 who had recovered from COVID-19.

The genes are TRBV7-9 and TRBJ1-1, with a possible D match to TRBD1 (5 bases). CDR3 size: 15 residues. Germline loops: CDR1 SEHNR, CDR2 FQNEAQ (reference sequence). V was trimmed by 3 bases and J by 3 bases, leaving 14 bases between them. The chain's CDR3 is CASSFHTGMDTEAFF. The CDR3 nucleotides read TGTGCCAGCAGCTTTCACACAGGTATGGACACTGAAGCTTTCTTT.

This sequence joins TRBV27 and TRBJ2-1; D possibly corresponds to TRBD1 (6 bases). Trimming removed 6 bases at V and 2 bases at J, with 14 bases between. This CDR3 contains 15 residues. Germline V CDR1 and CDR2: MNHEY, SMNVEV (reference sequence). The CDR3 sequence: CASSVGGPPYNEQFF. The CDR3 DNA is TGTGCCAGCAGCGTTGGGGGCCCACCCTACAATGAGCAGTTCTTC.

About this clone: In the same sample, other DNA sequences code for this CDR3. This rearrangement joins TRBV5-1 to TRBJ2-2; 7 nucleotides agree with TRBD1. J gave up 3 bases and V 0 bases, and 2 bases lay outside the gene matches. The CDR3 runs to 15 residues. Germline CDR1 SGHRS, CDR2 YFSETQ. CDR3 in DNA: TGCGCCAGCAGCTTGGGACAGGGATACACCGGGGAGCTGTTTTTT. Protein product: CASSLGQGYTGELFF.

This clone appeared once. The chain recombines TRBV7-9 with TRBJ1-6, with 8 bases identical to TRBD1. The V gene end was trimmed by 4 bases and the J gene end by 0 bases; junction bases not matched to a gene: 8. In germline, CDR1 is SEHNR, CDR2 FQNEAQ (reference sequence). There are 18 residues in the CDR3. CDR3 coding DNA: TGTGCCAGCAGCTCACACCGGACAGGGAGCTCCTATAATTCACCCCTCCACTTT. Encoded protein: CASSSHRTGSSYNSPLHF.

The CDR3 nucleotides read TGTGCCAGCAGCCTTCTAGAGTACGGCACAGATACGCAGTATTTT. Translating gives CASSLLEYGTDTQYF. The J gene is TRBJ2-3, the V gene TRBV9, with no clear D. Germline V gene data show CDR1 as SGDLS and CDR2 as YYNGEE. Between the trimmed V and J ends, which lost 4 bases and 1 base, there was a span of 13 bases. The CDR3 is 15 amino acids. The variable domain in full, with the rest retrieved from reference TRBV9 and TRBJ2-3, is DSGVTQTPKHLITATGQRVTLRCSPRSGDLSVYWYQQSLDQGLQFLIQYYNGEERAKGNILERFSAQQFPDLHSELNLSSLELGDSALYFCASSLLEYGTDTQYFGPGTRLTVL.

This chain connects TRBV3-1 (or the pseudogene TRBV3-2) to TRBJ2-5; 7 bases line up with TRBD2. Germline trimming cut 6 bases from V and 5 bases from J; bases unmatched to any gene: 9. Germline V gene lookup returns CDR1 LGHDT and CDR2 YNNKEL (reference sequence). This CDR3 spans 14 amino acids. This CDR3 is CASSQRGGWETQYF. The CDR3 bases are TGTGCCAGCAGTCAAAGGGGAGGGTGGGAGACCCAGTACTTC.

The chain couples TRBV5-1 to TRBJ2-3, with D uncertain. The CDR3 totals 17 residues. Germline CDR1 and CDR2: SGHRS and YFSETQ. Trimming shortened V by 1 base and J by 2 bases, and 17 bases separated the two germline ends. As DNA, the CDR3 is TGCGCCAGCAGCTTGAATAGTCGGCAGGTCTACACAGATACGCAGTATTTT. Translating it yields CASSLNSRQVYTDTQYF. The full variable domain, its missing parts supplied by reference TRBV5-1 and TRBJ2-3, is KAGVTQTPRYLIKTRGQQVTLSCSPISGHRSVSWYQQTPGQGLQFLFEYFSETQRNKGNFPGRFSGRQFSNSRSEMNVSTLELGDSALYLCASSLNSRQVYTDTQYFGPGTRLTVL.

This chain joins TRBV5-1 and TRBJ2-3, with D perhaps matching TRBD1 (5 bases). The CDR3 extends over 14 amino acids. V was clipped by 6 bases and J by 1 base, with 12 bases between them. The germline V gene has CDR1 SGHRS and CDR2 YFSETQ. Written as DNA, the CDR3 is TGCGCCAGCACCCGAAACAGGCGCACAGATACGCAGTATTTT. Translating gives CASTRNRRTDTQYF. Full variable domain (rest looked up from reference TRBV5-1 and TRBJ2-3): KAGVTQTPRYLIKTRGQQVTLSCSPISGHRSVSWYQQTPGQGLQFLFEYFSETQRNKGNFPGRFSGRQFSNSRSEMNVSTLELGDSALYLCASTRNRRTDTQYFGPGTRLTVL.

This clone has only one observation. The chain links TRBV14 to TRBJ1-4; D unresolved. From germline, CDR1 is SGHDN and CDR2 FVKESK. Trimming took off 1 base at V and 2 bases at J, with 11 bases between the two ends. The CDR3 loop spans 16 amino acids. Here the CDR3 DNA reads TGTGCCAGCAGCCAAGTGGGAGCCAGGACTAATGAAAAACTGTTTTTT. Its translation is CASSQVGARTNEKLFF.

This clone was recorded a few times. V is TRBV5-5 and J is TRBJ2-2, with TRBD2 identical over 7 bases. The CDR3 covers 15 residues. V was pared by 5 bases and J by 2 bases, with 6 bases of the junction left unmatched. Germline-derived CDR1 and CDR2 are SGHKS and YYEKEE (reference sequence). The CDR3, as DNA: TGTGCCAGCAGTCATACTAGCGCTAACACCGGGGAGCTGTTTTTT. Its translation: CASSHTSANTGELFF.

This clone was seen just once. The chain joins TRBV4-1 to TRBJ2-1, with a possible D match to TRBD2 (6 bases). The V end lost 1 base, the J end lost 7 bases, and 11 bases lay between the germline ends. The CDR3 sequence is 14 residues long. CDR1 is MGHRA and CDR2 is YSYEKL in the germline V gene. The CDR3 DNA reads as TGCGCCAGCAGCCAAGGGGACTGGGCTAATGAGCAGTTCTTC. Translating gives CASSQGDWANEQFF.

The CDR3 DNA sequence: TGTGCCAGCCGACCTTCTAGCCAGCCCCAGCATTTT. It yields the protein CASRPSSQPQHF. The V gene is TRBV27, the J gene TRBJ1-5, with unresolved D. Germline V gene data show CDR1 as MNHEY and CDR2 as SMNVEV (reference sequence). V lost 8 bases to trimming and J lost 7 bases, with 12 bases between them. The CDR3 consists of 12 residues.

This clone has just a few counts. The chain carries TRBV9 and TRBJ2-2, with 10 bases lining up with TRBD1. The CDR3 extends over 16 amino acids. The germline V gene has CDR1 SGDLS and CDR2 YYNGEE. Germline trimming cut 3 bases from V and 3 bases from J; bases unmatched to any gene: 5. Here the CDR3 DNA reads TGTGCCAGCAGCGGACAGGGGGCTTATGACACCGGGGAGCTGTTTTTT. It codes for CASSGQGAYDTGELFF.

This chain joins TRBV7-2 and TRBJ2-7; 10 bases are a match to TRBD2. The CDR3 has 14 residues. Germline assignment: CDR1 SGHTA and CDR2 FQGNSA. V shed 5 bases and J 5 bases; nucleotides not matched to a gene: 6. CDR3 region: CASSARTSGHEQYF. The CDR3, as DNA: TGTGCCAGCAGCGCTAGGACTAGCGGCCACGAGCAGTACTTC.

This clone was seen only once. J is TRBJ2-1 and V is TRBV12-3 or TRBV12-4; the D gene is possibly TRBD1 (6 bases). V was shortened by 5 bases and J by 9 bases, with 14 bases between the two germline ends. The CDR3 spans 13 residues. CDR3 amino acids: CASSPGTSGEQFF. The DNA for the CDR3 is TGTGCCAGCAGTCCGGGGACATCAGGTGAGCAGTTCTTC.

CDR3: CASSEAGGAYTGELFF. The CDR3 nucleotides read TGTGCCAGCAGTGAGGCAGGGGGCGCGTACACCGGGGAGCTGTTTTTT. This chain connects TRBV2 to TRBJ2-2; 8 bases align to TRBD1. Looked up from germline, CDR1 is SNHLY and CDR2 is FYNNEI. The CDR3 length is 16 residues. With V trimmed by 3 bases and J by 3 bases, 6 bases remained unmatched.

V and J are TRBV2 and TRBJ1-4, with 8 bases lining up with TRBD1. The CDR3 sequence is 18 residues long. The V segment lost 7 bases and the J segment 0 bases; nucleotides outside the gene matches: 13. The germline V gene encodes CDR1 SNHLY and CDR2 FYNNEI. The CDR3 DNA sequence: TGTGCCAGCACACTACAGACAGGGGAAGTTGCAACTAATGAAAAACTGTTTTTT. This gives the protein CASTLQTGEVATNEKLFF.

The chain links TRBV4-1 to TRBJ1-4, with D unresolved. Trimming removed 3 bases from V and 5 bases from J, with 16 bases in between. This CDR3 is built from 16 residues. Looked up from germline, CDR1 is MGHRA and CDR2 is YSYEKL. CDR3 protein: CASSQATGVPNEKLFF. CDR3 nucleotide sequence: TGCGCCAGCAGCCAGGCCACCGGGGTGCCAAATGAAAAACTGTTTTTT.

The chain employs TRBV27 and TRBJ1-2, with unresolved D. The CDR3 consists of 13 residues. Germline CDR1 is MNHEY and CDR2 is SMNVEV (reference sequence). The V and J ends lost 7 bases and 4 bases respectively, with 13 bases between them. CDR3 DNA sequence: TGTGCCAGCACCCGGGCGGGTGGCTATGGCTACACCTTC. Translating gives CASTRAGGYGYTF.

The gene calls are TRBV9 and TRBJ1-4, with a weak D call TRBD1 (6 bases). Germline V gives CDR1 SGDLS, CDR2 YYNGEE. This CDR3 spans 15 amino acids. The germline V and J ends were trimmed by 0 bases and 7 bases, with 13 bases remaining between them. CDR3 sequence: CASSVDQGRGEKLFF. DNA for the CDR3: TGTGCCAGCAGCGTAGATCAGGGGCGCGGTGAAAAACTGTTTTTT. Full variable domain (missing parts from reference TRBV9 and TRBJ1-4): DSGVTQTPKHLITATGQRVTLRCSPRSGDLSVYWYQQSLDQGLQFLIQYYNGEERAKGNILERFSAQQFPDLHSELNLSSLELGDSALYFCASSVDQGRGEKLFFGSGTQLSVL.

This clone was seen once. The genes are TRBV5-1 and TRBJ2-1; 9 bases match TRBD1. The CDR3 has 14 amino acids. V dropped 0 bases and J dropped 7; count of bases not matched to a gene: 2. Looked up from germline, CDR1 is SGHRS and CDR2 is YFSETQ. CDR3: CASSLATGGNEQFF. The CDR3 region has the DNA TGCGCCAGCAGCTTGGCGACAGGGGGGAATGAGCAGTTCTTC.

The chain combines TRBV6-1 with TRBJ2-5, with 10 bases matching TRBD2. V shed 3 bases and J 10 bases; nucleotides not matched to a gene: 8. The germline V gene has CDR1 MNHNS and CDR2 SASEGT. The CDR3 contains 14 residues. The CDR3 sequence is CASSETSGSVVQYF. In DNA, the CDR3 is TGTGCCAGCAGTGAGACTAGCGGGTCGGTTGTCCAGTACTTC.

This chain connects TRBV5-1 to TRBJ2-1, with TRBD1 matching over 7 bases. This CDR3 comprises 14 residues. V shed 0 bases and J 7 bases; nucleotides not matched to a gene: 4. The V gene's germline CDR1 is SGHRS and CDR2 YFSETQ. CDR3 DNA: TGCGCCAGCAGCTTGGAGACAGGGATGAATGAGCAGTTCTTC. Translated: CASSLETGMNEQFF.

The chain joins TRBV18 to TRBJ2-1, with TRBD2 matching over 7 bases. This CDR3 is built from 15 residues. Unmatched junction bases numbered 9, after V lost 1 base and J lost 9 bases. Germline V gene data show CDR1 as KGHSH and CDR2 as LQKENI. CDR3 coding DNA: TGTGCCAGCTCACCACTGGCGGGGGTGGCTGGTGAGCAGTTCTTC. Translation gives CASSPLAGVAGEQFF.

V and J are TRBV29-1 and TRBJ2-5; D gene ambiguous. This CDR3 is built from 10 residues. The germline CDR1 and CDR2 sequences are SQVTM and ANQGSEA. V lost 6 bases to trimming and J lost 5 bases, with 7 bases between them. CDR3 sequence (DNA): TGCAGCGTAGCCGGGGAGACCCAGTACTTC. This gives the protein CSVAGETQYF.

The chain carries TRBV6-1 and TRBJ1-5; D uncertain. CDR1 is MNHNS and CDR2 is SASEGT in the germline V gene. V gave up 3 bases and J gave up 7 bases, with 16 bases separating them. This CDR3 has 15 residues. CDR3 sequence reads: CASSEAGGSQQPQHF. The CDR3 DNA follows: TGTGCCAGCAGTGAGGCGGGCGGGTCTCAACAGCCCCAGCATTTT.

CDR3 region: CASSPLATNTGELFF. Here the CDR3 DNA reads TGTGCCAGCAGCCCCTTGGCAACGAACACCGGGGAGCTGTTTTTT. The chain has TRBV7-9 and TRBJ2-2; D unresolved. The V and J ends lost 5 bases and 0 bases respectively, with 10 bases between them. The germline gives CDR1 SEHNR, CDR2 FQNEAQ (reference sequence). CDR3 length: 15 residues.